This T cell receptor beta chain was retrieved from a study of shared clonotypes between healthy human individuals. On this clone: What it binds is unknown.

Study-level points and caveats: Clonotype sharing among donors was thought likely to change with sequencing depth.

V lost 2 bases, J lost 5 bases, and 18 bases lay in between. Germline values: CDR1 MNHEY, CDR2 SVGAGI. There are 16 residues in the CDR3. Per the original methods: There were no quality scores in the junction-only immunoSEQ sequences, so filtering differed. Using immunoSEQ multiplex PCR, the repertoire was profiled, and TCRdb retains in-frame clones only, with some absent. That table gives V, J and clone size, and the DNA gave D and trimming. The table lists more than 2,000,000 clones, approximately 90% of them singletons. This sequence originates from a man in his late teens or twenties in good health. The chain has TRBV6-5 and TRBJ2-5, with a possible D match to TRBD1 (6 bases). The sequencing input was naive CD4+ T cells sorted from blood. The subset is: CD45RA+ positively selected. The CDR3 nucleotides read TGTGCCAGCAGTTACAGTGGGACATCCCCCCTGGAGACCCAGTACTTC. Translating gives CASSYSGTSPLETQYF.